The 25 T cell receptor beta chains in this list originate from one sample, sequenced in a study of T cell responses to AZD1222 COVID-19 vaccine. Generated by immunoSEQ multiplex PCR, the TCRdb table keeps only in-frame clones and is missing some. The data show 150,000 to 200,000 clones, about nine tenths seen once. The sequencing here drew on peripheral blood, taken on day 0 of AZD1222 vaccination. The receptors derive from an adult in good health.

V and J are TRBV6-5 and TRBJ1-3; no clear D. V dropped 6 bases and J dropped 0 bases, with 9 bases sitting between them. CDR1 MNHEY and CDR2 SVGAGI come from the germline V gene. The length of the CDR3 is 14 residues. The CDR3 sequence is CASRGYTSGNTIYF. Written as DNA, the CDR3 is TGTGCCAGCAGGGGGTATACCTCTGGAAACACCATATATTTT.

V and J are TRBV6-5 and TRBJ2-2, with 7 bases that match TRBD1. This CDR3 is built from 15 residues. From germline, CDR1 is MNHEY and CDR2 SVGAGI. J was trimmed by 4 bases and V by 6 bases; bases with no gene match: 8. CDR3 bases: TGTGCCAGCAGCCATTTGGGACAGTCCACCGGGGAGCTGTTTTTT. Translated, it gives CASSHLGQSTGELFF.

CDR3 bases: TGTGCCAGCAGCTTGCGGCGTCCGAACACCGGGGAGCTGTTTTTT. It translates to CASSLRRPNTGELFF. The chain employs TRBV5-8 and TRBJ2-2, with no clear D. Trimming removed 1 base from V and 0 bases from J, with 7 bases in between. Germline loops: CDR1 SGHTS, CDR2 YDEGEE. CDR3 size: 15 residues.

The chain is built from TRBV6-5 and TRBJ1-2; D unresolved. The CDR3 sequence is 14 residues long. Trimming shortened V by 0 bases and J by 8 bases, and 13 bases separated the two germline ends. Germline values: CDR1 MNHEY, CDR2 SVGAGI. Here the CDR3 DNA reads TGTGCCAGCAGTTACTCGGGAGTTCTAGGGGGCTACACCTTC. Translation: CASSYSGVLGGYTF.

The V and J genes are TRBV21-1 and TRBJ1-2; TRBD1 is taken as the D call from the table, unchecked against the DNA. TRBV21-1 is described as a pseudogene. The CDR3 is made up of 16 amino acids. The CDR3 reads CASSNDRDRATCGYTF. The CDR3 coding sequence is TGTGCCAGCAGCAACGACCGGGACAGGGCAACCTGTGGCTACACCTTC.

This chain links TRBV5-1 with TRBJ1-3, with 8 bases aligning to TRBD1. The CDR3 spans 13 residues. The germline V gene encodes CDR1 SGHRS and CDR2 YFSETQ. V lost 9 bases, J lost 2 bases, and 4 bases stayed unmatched. In DNA form, the CDR3 reads TGCGCCACCTCACAGGGGGCTGGAAACACCATATATTTT. It is translated as CATSQGAGNTIYF.

The chain employs TRBV10-1 and TRBJ2-7; 9 nucleotides align to TRBD1. Per the germline V gene, CDR1 is WNHNN and CDR2 is SYGVQD (reference sequence). CDR3 length equals 14 residues. With V trimmed by 3 bases and J by 4 bases, 4 bases remained unmatched. This chain's CDR3 is CASSEGTGLYEQYF. The CDR3 DNA follows: TGCGCCAGCAGTGAAGGGACAGGGCTGTACGAGCAGTACTTC.

This clone was seen only a few times. V and J are TRBV11-2 and TRBJ1-2; TRBD1 agrees at 7 bases. The germline CDR1 and CDR2 sequences are SGHAT and FQNNGV. The CDR3 sequence is 15 residues long. V gave up 10 bases and J gave up 5 bases; unmatched junction bases: 16. CDR3 in amino acids: CATPGEQGVRYGYTF. The CDR3 bases are TGTGCCACACCCGGGGAGCAGGGGGTCCGTTATGGCTACACCTTC.

This chain links TRBV2 with TRBJ2-6, with D unclear. With 2 bases removed from V and 0 bases from J, the gap between germline ends came to 11 bases. This CDR3 comprises 17 residues. Germline CDR1 and CDR2: SNHLY and FYNNEI. The CDR3 reads CASSEKVLSSGANVLTF. CDR3 in DNA: TGTGCCAGCAGTGAAAAGGTATTAAGCTCTGGGGCCAACGTCCTGACTTTC.

The chain links TRBV19 to TRBJ2-1, with 14 bases matching TRBD2. V lost 7 bases, J lost 9 bases, and 8 bases stayed unmatched. Per germline, CDR1 LNHDA and CDR2 SQIVND (reference sequence). This CDR3 comprises 15 residues. This CDR3 is CASTRGTSGSAEQFF. The CDR3, as DNA: TGTGCCAGTACCCGAGGGACTAGCGGGAGTGCTGAGCAGTTCTTC.

This chain joins TRBV21-1 and TRBJ2-3; the D call of TRBD2 is as the table states it, not checked on the DNA. TRBV21-1 is a pseudogene. This CDR3 has 16 residues. CDR3 residues: CASSKGTSGSTDTQYF. CDR3 in DNA: TGTGCCAGCAGCAAAGGGACTAGCGGGAGTACAGATACGCAGTATTTT.

This chain connects TRBV27 to TRBJ1-5, with TRBD1 matching 8 bases. Unmatched junction bases numbered 13, after V lost 5 bases and J lost 4 bases. The germline CDR1 and CDR2 sequences are MNHEY and SMNVEV (reference sequence). This CDR3 is built from 17 residues. The CDR3 region has the DNA TGTGCCAGCAGTCGGGAGACAGGGGCTTCCCCAAATCAGCCCCAGCATTTT. Translation gives CASSRETGASPNQPQHF.

The chain uses TRBV18 and TRBJ2-3; 11 nucleotides line up with TRBD2. CDR1 is KGHSH, CDR2 LQKENI, per germline. With V trimmed by 6 bases and J by 0 bases, 2 bases remained unmatched. This CDR3 has 15 amino acids. CDR3 residues: CASSGLAASTDTQYF. The CDR3 bases are TGTGCCAGCTCGGGACTAGCGGCTAGCACAGATACGCAGTATTTT.

CDR3 sequence (DNA): TGCGCCAGCAGCTCAGGGGCCAGGGACGATGGCTACACCTTC. This sequence encodes CASSSGARDDGYTF. The V call is TRBV5-1, the J call TRBJ1-2, with D tentatively TRBD1 (6 bases). The germline V gene encodes CDR1 SGHRS and CDR2 YFSETQ. This CDR3 has 14 residues. The V gene lost 3 bases and the J gene lost 6 bases, with 15 bases spanning the gap.

This clone was detected once. The rearrangement joins TRBV28 to TRBJ1-5; no firm D call. Trimming removed 3 bases from V and 6 bases from J, with 9 bases in between. This CDR3 region has 13 residues. Germline assignment: CDR1 MDHEN and CDR2 SYDVKM. The CDR3 spells CASSFKVGQPQHF. In DNA form, the CDR3 reads TGTGCCAGCAGTTTTAAGGTTGGTCAGCCCCAGCATTTT.

The CDR3 bases are TGCAGTGCTTTCGCCCGCAATGAGCAGTTCTTC. Translated, it gives CSAFARNEQFF. The V gene is TRBV20-1, the J gene TRBJ2-1; D unresolved. Germline assignment: CDR1 DFQATT and CDR2 SNEGSKA (reference sequence). This CDR3 region has 11 residues. Trimming took off 5 bases at V and 6 bases at J, with 8 bases between the two ends.

This chain links TRBV4-1 with TRBJ1-1; D not resolved. Between the trimmed V and J ends, which lost 1 base and 1 base, there was a span of 7 bases. The CDR3 spans 14 residues. CDR1 is MGHRA, CDR2 YSYEKL, per germline. As DNA, the CDR3 is TGCGCCAGCAGCCAAGCTAACGCGAACACTGAAGCTTTCTTT. Residues: CASSQANANTEAFF.

With regard to this clone: Sequence at one end of the junction differs from germline and may be a read error. The V and J genes are TRBV2 and TRBJ1-5; no clear D gene. The CDR3 has 13 amino acids. The germline V gene has CDR1 SNHLY and CDR2 FYNNEI. In DNA, the CDR3 is TGCGCCAGCAGTGACAATAGCAATCAGCCCCAGCATTTT. It yields the protein CASSDNSNQPQHF. Full variable domain (remainder filled in from reference TRBV2 and TRBJ1-5): EPEVTQTPSHQVTQMGQEVILRCVPISNHLYFYWYRQILGQKVEFLVSFYNNEISEKSEIFDDQFSVERPDGSNFTLKIRSTKLEDSAMYFCASSDNSNQPQHFGDGTRLSIL.

This rearrangement joins TRBV24-1 to TRBJ2-1; TRBD2 might be the D (7 bases). This CDR3 has 15 amino acids. CDR1 is KGHDR, CDR2 SFDVKD, per germline. V was trimmed by 4 bases and J by 8 bases, leaving 17 bases between them. In nucleotides, the CDR3 is TGTGCCACCAGTGACCCCCCCCGGGGGGCGCATGAGCAGTTCTTC. Encoded protein: CATSDPPRGAHEQFF.

V is TRBV5-6 and J is TRBJ2-7, with D perhaps matching TRBD2 (6 bases). CDR1 is SGHDT and CDR2 is YYEEEE in the germline V gene. The CDR3 extends over 16 amino acids. The V gene lost 2 bases and the J gene lost 4 bases, with 19 bases spanning the gap. The CDR3 is CASSFLGTGSRYEQYF. The DNA for the CDR3 is TGTGCCAGCAGCTTCCTTGGGACCGGGAGCCGGTACGAGCAGTACTTC.

V is TRBV11-3 and J is TRBJ2-1; tentatively, D is TRBD2 (6 bases). V lost 0 bases to trimming and J lost 4 bases, with 13 bases between them. Germline V lookup: CDR1 SGHNT, CDR2 YENEEA. This CDR3 is built from 16 residues. The CDR3 bases are TGTGCCAGCAGCTTAGATGGCGCGGGGTCTTACAATGAGCAGTTCTTC. It is translated as CASSLDGAGSYNEQFF.

This clone has a handful of counts. V is TRBV20-1 and J is TRBJ1-2; unclear D gene. V was cut by 2 bases and J by 6 bases, with 7 bases left in between. The CDR3 extends over 11 amino acids. Germline-derived CDR1 and CDR2 are DFQATT and SNEGSKA (reference sequence). DNA for the CDR3: TGCAGTGCTAGACTAGGGAATGGCTACACCTTC. Its protein is CSARLGNGYTF.

This clone turned up a few times. The rearrangement links TRBV28 to TRBJ1-1; D is possibly TRBD1 (6 bases). The CDR3 consists of 16 residues. V was shortened by 8 bases and J by 6 bases, with 25 bases between the two germline ends. CDR1 and CDR2 from the germline V gene are MDHEN and SYDVKM. As DNA, the CDR3 is TGTGCCAGCTCTCCTCTCGGGGGGGCCTCTGGCGCTGAAGCTTTCTTT. Its translation is CASSPLGGASGAEAFF.

CDR3 DNA: TGTGCCACCAGCAGAGATCGACCGAGATACGAGCAGTACTTC. The encoded protein is CATSRDRPRYEQYF. The chain recombines TRBV15 with TRBJ2-7; D gene ambiguous. The V end lost 0 bases, the J end lost 4 bases, and 10 bases lay between the germline ends. Per germline, CDR1 LNHNV and CDR2 YYDKDF (reference sequence). The CDR3 runs to 14 residues.

The chain joins TRBV6-6 to TRBJ1-1; D is unclear. The CDR3 sequence is 12 residues long. Germline CDR1 reads MNHNY; CDR2 reads SVGAGI (reference sequence). V was clipped by 2 bases and J by 7 bases, with 8 bases between them. CDR3: CASSYGQIEAFF. The CDR3 region has the DNA TGTGCCAGCAGTTACGGTCAGATTGAAGCTTTCTTT.